What follows are 13 T cell receptor beta chains derived from one specimen sequenced in a study of early T cells in non-severe SARS-CoV-2 infection. From the 5' RACE reads, TCRdb called clonotypes with MiXCR, one entry per CDR3 protein. The data show roughly 93,000 distinct CDR3 sequences, about 11% seen once. The specimen sequenced was whole blood. The origin of the receptors is an adult who was a healthcare worker with PCR-confirmed SARS-CoV-2 infection or an uninfected control (not recorded which).

Ten or more counts support this clonotype. This chain connects TRBV6-1 to TRBJ1-5; 10 bases align to TRBD1. This CDR3 has 16 amino acids. V shed 6 bases and J 0 bases; nucleotides not matched to a gene: 5. CDR1 MNHNS and CDR2 SASEGT come from the germline V gene. CDR3 coding DNA: TGTGCCAGCAGCGGACAGGGGGGCTATAGCAATCAGCCCCAGCATTTT. It specifies CASSGQGGYSNQPQHF.

Many counts were recorded for this clonotype. The CDR3 reads CASKGQGGSTEAFF. CDR3 nucleotide sequence: TGTGCCAGCAAGGGACAGGGGGGTAGCACTGAAGCTTTCTTT. The chain carries TRBV12-3 or TRBV12-4 and TRBJ1-1; 11 bases are a match to TRBD1. CDR3 length: 14 amino acids. After removal of 7 bases from V and 4 bases from J, the junction contained 5 bases not matched to a gene.

This clonotype was detected only a few times. The J gene is TRBJ1-2, the V gene TRBV28; D ambiguous. Germline V gives CDR1 MDHEN, CDR2 SYDVKM. With 8 bases removed from V and 4 bases from J, the gap between germline ends came to 11 bases. The CDR3 runs to 12 residues. The CDR3 nucleotides are TGTGCCAGCTCCTCGAACCTCTATGGCTACACCTTC. Translating gives CASSSNLYGYTF.

The V gene is TRBV11-3, the J gene TRBJ2-1, with 16 positions matching TRBD2. Germline V gene sequence: CDR1 SGHNT, CDR2 YENEEA. The CDR3 is made up of 15 amino acids. V lost 5 bases, J lost 11 bases, and 6 bases stayed unmatched. This CDR3 reads CASSVGTSGREKQFF. The CDR3 DNA reads as TGTGCCAGCAGCGTAGGGACTAGCGGGAGGGAAAAGCAGTTCTTC.

The chain combines TRBV20-1 with TRBJ2-2; perhaps TRBD2 as D (5 bases). Between the trimmed V and J ends, which lost 1 base and 4 bases, there was a span of 13 bases. Germline CDR1 and CDR2: DFQATT and SNEGSKA (reference sequence). The CDR3 spans 15 residues. CDR3 sequence reads: CSARGEMPGTGELFF. CDR3 coding DNA: TGCAGTGCTAGAGGGGAGATGCCGGGCACCGGGGAGCTGTTTTTT.

This clonotype was counted at least ten times. This rearrangement joins TRBV20-1 to TRBJ2-1; 9 bases map to TRBD2. V lost 1 base and J lost 0; bases outside the gene matches: 13. The CDR3 spans 19 residues. Germline values: CDR1 DFQATT, CDR2 SNEGSKA (reference sequence). CDR3 coding DNA: TGCAGTGCTAGAGGTCTAGCGGGGAGGATACATGGCTCCTACAATGAGCAGTTCTTC. This codes for CSARGLAGRIHGSYNEQFF.

V usage is TRBV20-1 and J usage is TRBJ2-5, with D unclear. Germline lookup yields CDR1 DFQATT and CDR2 SNEGSKA (reference sequence). V gave up 3 bases and J gave up 1 base, with 9 bases separating them. This CDR3 is built from 13 residues. CDR3 sequence: CSASHKPQETQYF. DNA for the CDR3: TGCAGTGCTAGTCACAAGCCCCAAGAGACCCAGTACTTC.

The genes are TRBV7-9 and TRBJ1-6; no clear D. This CDR3 is 14 amino acids long. CDR1 SEHNR and CDR2 FQNEAQ come from the germline V gene (reference sequence). V was trimmed by 3 bases and J by 9 bases, leaving 12 bases between them. For the CDR3, the DNA is TGTGCCAGCAGCTTGTGGGCTGAGAGTTCACCCCTCCACTTT. Encoded protein: CASSLWAESSPLHF.

The J gene is TRBJ2-1, the V gene TRBV2; the D is unclear. V lost 5 bases and J 8 bases, leaving 13 bases between the germline ends. This CDR3 spans 13 amino acids. Germline assignment: CDR1 SNHLY and CDR2 FYNNEI. The CDR3 bases are TGTGCCAGCAGTCCTAGTGCGGTTGATGAGCAGTTCTTC. Residues: CASSPSAVDEQFF. The whole variable domain, remainder taken from reference TRBV2 and TRBJ2-1, is EPEVTQTPSHQVTQMGQEVILRCVPISNHLYFYWYRQILGQKVEFLVSFYNNEISEKSEIFDDQFSVERPDGSNFTLKIRSTKLEDSAMYFCASSPSAVDEQFFGPGTRLTVL.

This clonotype has only a few counts. CDR3 nucleotides: TGTGCCAGCAGCGGAGGGGCGGGGGCCTCCTACAATGAGCAGTTCTTC. Amino acid sequence: CASSGGAGASYNEQFF. V and J are TRBV7-2 and TRBJ2-1, with TRBD2 as a possible D gene (7 bases). In germline, CDR1 is SGHTA, CDR2 FQGNSA. There are 16 residues in the CDR3. The ends were cut back, 5 bases at V and 0 bases at J, with 14 bases in the middle. Based on the CDR3 plus reference TRBV7-2 and TRBJ2-1, the full variable domain is GAGVSQSPSNKVTEKGKDVELRCDPISGHTALYWYRQSLGQGLEFLIYFQGNSAPDKSGLPSDRFSAERTGGSVSTLTIQRTQQEDSAVYLCASSGGAGASYNEQFFGPGTRLTVL.

The table lists this clonotype with a few counts. The V and J genes are TRBV30 and TRBJ2-7; 10 nucleotides match TRBD1. This CDR3 region has 13 residues. V was pared by 5 bases and J by 1 base, with 2 bases of the junction left unmatched. Germline V gives CDR1 GTSNPN, CDR2 SVGIG (reference sequence). CDR3 coding DNA: TGTGCCTGGGGGACAGGGGATTCCTACGAGCAGTACTTC. Translating gives CAWGTGDSYEQYF.

This sequence joins TRBV20-1 and TRBJ2-2; D remains unclear. There are 12 residues in the CDR3. Germline V gene sequence: CDR1 DFQATT, CDR2 SNEGSKA (reference sequence). V shed 6 bases and J shed 7 bases, with 12 bases lying between them. In DNA form, the CDR3 reads TGCAGTGCGCCCGCCTATGGCGGGGAGCTGTTTTTT. Protein sequence: CSAPAYGGELFF.

This clonotype was detected ten times or more. J is TRBJ2-3 and V is TRBV28; 10 nucleotides align to TRBD2. This CDR3 contains 16 residues. V gave up 5 bases and J gave up 1 base; unmatched junction bases: 6. The germline V gene has CDR1 MDHEN and CDR2 SYDVKM. As DNA, the CDR3 is TGTGCCAGCAGTCCATTAGCGGGAGGACGCACAGATACGCAGTATTTT. Translating it yields CASSPLAGGRTDTQYF.